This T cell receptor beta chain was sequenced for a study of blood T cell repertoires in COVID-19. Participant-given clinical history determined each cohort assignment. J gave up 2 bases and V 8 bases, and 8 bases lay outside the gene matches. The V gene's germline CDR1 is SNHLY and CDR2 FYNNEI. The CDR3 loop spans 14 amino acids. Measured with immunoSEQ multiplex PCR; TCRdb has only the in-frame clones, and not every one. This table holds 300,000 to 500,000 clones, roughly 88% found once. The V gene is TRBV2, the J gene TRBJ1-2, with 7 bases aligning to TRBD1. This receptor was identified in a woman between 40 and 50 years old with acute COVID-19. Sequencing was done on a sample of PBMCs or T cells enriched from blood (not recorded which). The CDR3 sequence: CASLDGQANYGYTF. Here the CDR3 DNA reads TGTGCCAGCCTTGACGGACAGGCAAACTATGGCTACACCTTC.